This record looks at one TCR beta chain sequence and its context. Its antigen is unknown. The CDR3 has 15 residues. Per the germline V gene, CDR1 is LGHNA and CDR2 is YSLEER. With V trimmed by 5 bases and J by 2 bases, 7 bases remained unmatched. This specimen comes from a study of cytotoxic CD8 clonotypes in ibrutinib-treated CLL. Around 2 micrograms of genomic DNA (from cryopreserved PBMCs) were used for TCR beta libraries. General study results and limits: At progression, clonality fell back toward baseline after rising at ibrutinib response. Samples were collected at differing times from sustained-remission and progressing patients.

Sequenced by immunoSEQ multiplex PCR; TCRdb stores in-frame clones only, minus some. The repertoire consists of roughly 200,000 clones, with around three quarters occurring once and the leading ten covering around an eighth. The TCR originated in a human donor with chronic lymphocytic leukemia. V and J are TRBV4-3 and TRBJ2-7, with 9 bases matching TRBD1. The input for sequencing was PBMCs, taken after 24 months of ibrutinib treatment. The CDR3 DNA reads TGCGCCAGCAGCAGAGACAGGGGGAAGCCCTACGAGCAGTACTTC. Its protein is CASSRDRGKPYEQYF.